This T cell receptor beta chain came from a study of metastatic and nonmetastatic thyroid tumors. TCRdb reprocessed the PCR reads via MiXCR. Here the sample spans 21,000 or so clones, approximately 19% being singletons. V gave up 2 bases and J gave up 6 bases, with 20 bases separating them. From germline, CDR1 is GTSNPN and CDR2 SVGIG (reference sequence). The CDR3 runs to 16 residues. This clone has a count of ten or more. Its antigen is unidentified. Overall study results and limits: As reported, TCR beta diversity in blood and tumor was significantly higher in malignant thyroid tumors than in benign nodules.

Until they underwent thyroid surgery, no patient had received any treatment. This sequence was found in a female donor with papillary thyroid cancer or a benign thyroid nodule (not recorded which). Some clones in this sample may be carry-over from other donors' samples. This chain links TRBV30 with TRBJ1-5, with D possibly TRBD1 on 6 matching bases. Sequencing was performed on blood. CDR3 nucleotides: TGTGCCTGGAGTCGCCGAACAGGACAGTTCAGTCAGCCCCAGCATTTT. It yields the protein CAWSRRTGQFSQPQHF.